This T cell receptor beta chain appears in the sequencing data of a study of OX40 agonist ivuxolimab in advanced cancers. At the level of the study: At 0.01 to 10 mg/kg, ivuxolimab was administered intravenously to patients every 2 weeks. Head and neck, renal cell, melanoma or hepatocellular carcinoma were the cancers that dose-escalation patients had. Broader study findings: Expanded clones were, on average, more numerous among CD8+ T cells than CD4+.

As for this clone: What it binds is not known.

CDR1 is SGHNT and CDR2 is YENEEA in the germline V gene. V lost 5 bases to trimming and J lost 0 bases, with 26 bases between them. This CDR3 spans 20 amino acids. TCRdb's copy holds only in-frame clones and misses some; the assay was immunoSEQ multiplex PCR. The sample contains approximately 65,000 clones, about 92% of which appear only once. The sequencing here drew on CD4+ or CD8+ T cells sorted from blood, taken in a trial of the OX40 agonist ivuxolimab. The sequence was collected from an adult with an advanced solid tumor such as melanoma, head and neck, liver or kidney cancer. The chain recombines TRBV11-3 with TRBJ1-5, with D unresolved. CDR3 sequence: CASSQHSAALALYSNQPQHF. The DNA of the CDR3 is TGTGCCAGCAGCCAACATTCGGCAGCTTTGGCCCTCTATAGCAATCAGCCCCAGCATTTT.